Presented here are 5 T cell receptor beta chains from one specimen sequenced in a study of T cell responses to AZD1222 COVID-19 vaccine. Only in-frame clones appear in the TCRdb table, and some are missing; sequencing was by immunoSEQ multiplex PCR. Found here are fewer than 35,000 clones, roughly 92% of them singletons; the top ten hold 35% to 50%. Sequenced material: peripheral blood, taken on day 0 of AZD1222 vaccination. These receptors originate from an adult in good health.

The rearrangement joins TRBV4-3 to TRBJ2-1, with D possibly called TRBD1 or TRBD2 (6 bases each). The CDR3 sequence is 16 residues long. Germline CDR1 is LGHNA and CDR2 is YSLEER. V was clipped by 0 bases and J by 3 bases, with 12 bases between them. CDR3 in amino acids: CASSQDTGAHYNEQFF. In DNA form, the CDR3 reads TGCGCCAGCAGCCAAGATACGGGGGCACACTACAATGAGCAGTTCTTC.

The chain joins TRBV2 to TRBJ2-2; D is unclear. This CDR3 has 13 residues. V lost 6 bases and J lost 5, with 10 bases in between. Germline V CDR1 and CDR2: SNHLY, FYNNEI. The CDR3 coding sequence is TGTGCCAGCAGCCCTGATTTGACCGGGGAGCTGTTTTTT. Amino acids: CASSPDLTGELFF.

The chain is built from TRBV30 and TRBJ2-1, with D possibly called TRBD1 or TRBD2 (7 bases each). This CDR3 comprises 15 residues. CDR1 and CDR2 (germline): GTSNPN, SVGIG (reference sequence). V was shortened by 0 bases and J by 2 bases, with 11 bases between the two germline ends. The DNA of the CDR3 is TGTGCCTGGAGTGTACCAGGGGGGGCCTACAATGAGCAGTTCTTC. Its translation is CAWSVPGGAYNEQFF. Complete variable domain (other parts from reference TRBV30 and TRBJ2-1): SQTIHQWPATLVQPVGSPLSLECTVEGTSNPNLYWYRQAAGRGLQLLFYSVGIGQISSEVPQNLSASRPQDRQFILSSKKLLLSDSGFYLCAWSVPGGAYNEQFFGPGTRLTVL.

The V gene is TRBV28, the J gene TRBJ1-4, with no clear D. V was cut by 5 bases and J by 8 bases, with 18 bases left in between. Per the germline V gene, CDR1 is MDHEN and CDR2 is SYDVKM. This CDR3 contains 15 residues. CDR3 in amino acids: CASSPPRTGIEKLFF. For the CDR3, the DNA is TGTGCCAGCAGTCCCCCGAGGACGGGGATAGAAAAACTGTTTTTT.

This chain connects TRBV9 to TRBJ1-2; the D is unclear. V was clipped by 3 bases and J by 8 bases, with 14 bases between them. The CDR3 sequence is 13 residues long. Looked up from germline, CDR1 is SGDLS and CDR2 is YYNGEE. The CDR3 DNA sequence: TGTGCCAGCAGCGGCCCCGACAACCGGGGCTACACCTTC. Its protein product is CASSGPDNRGYTF.